A selection of T cell receptor beta chains follows, all from one sample in a study of CD8 T cells in ankylosing spondylitis. TCRdb reprocessed the 5' RACE reads via MiXCR and lists one record per CDR3 protein. The repertoire holds more than 150,000 distinct CDR3 sequences, with over 10% as singletons. Sequences were obtained from blood, either unsorted or a sorted T cell fraction (not recorded which). Receptors originate from a female donor with ankylosing spondylitis or in good health (not recorded which). Each CDR3 is given with its conserved first and last residue. A D gene is named only where the DNA matches it firmly. Clone size is not always given. Where it is, it says once, few, many or a class for expanded clones.

clone_size | j_call | d_call | v_call | cdr3_nt | cdr3_aa
many | TRBJ2-3 | - | TRBV5-1 | TGCGCCAGCAGAGAGGGAATGTCAGATACGCAGTATTTT | CASREGMSDTQYF
few | TRBJ2-5 | TRBD2 | TRBV11-2 | TGTGCCAGCAGCTTCAGGACTAGCGGGCTCCCGAGAACCCAGTACTTC | CASSFRTSGLPRTQYF
many | TRBJ2-2 | - | TRBV20-1 | TGCAGTGCTCCCACTCGATTCAGCGGGGAGCTGTTTTTT | CSAPTRFSGELFF
- | TRBJ2-3 | - | TRBV7-9 | TGTGCCAGCAGCTTAACCGCCCCCACAGATACGCAGTATTTT | CASSLTAPTDTQYF
- | TRBJ2-2 | TRBD2 | TRBV5-1 | TGCGCCAGCAGAGCGACTAGCGGGAACACCGGGGAGCTGTTTTTT | CASRATSGNTGELFF
many | TRBJ2-5 | - | TRBV20-1 | TGCAGTGCTAGAGATCGCCCTACTGAAGAGACCCAGTACTTC | CSARDRPTEETQYF
many | TRBJ2-3 | - | TRBV7-3 | TGTGCCAGCAGCATAACACAGGGAGATACGCAGTATTTT | CASSITQGDTQYF
- | TRBJ2-1 | TRBD2 | TRBV20-1 | TGCAGTGCCACTGGGACTATTCCTTTGGAGCAGTTCTTC | CSATGTIPLEQFF
many | TRBJ2-5 | TRBD1 | TRBV7-4 | TGTGCCAGCAGCTTAGCTGGTTCTGGGACAGGGGTTCAAGAGACCCAGTACTTC | CASSLAGSGTGVQETQYF
many | TRBJ1-4 | TRBD1 | TRBV11-3 | TGTGCCAGCAGCTCAGGGACAGGGAATGAAAAACTGTTTTTT | CASSSGTGNEKLFF
many | TRBJ2-7 | - | TRBV2 | TGTGCCAGCAGTGAATCGGGCAGCGAGGAGCAGTACTTC | CASSESGSEEQYF
- | TRBJ2-3 | TRBD2 | TRBV7-2 | TGTGCCAGCAGCCTACTAGCGGGAGCCTCCACAGATACGCAGTATTTT | CASSLLAGASTDTQYF
few | TRBJ2-5 | TRBD1 | TRBV30 | TGTGCCTGGAGCGGGGACAGGGTCCGCGCGTACTTC | CAWSGDRVRAYF
many | TRBJ2-7 | - | TRBV7-9 | TGTGCCAGCAGCTTAGGACAGGCCCCGCGATCGGGGCAGTACTTC | CASSLGQAPRSGQYF
many | TRBJ1-2 | - | TRBV28 | TGTGCCAGCAGTTTAATGTCGGGGTCTAACTATGGCTACACCTTC | CASSLMSGSNYGYTF
many | TRBJ2-3 | - | TRBV29-1 | TGCAGCGTTGACGGCCTAGGGGAAGGCACAGATACGCAGTATTTT | CSVDGLGEGTDTQYF
many | TRBJ2-7 | - | TRBV27 | TGTGCCAGCAGTTCCCAGGGCGGGGTCTACGAGCAGTACTTC | CASSSQGGVYEQYF
many | TRBJ2-1 | TRBD1 | TRBV24-1 | TGTGCCACCAGTGATTGGGACAGCACTGAGAGCTCCTACAATGAGCAGTTCTTC | CATSDWDSTESSYNEQFF
few | TRBJ2-1 | TRBD2 | TRBV5-1 | TGCGCCAGCTACCCGGGACTAGCGCCGTACAATGAGCAGTTCTTC | CASYPGLAPYNEQFF
many | TRBJ1-1 | TRBD1 | TRBV29-1 | TGCAGCGTCTTCAAGGGGACAGGGGCAAGTGAAGCTTTCTTT | CSVFKGTGASEAFF
many | TRBJ2-3 | - | TRBV24-1 | TGTGCCACCAGTGATTTGCGCAGCACAGATACGCAGTATTTT | CATSDLRSTDTQYF
many | TRBJ1-6 | - | TRBV20-1 | TGCAGTGCTAGGCCCAGGGGTGACAATTCACCCCTCCACTTT | CSARPRGDNSPLHF
many | TRBJ1-1 | - | TRBV24-1 | TGTGCCACCAGTGATCCCCGGCGGAATGGCGAAGCTTTCTTT | CATSDPRRNGEAFF
many | TRBJ2-2 | - | TRBV20-1 | TGCAGTGCTAAGACAGACACCGGGGAGCTGTTTTTT | CSAKTDTGELFF
- | TRBJ2-7 | - | TRBV19 | TGTGCCAGTAGTATTACGGGGTTAACCACCTACGAGCAGTACTTC | CASSITGLTTYEQYF
many | TRBJ2-1 | TRBD2 | TRBV5-1 | TGCGCCAGCAGCTCGCTTCGAAAGCGGGACCTTTCATCCTACAATGAGCAGTTCTTC | CASSSLRKRDLSSYNEQFF
few | TRBJ2-3 | - | TRBV7-2 | TGTGCCAGCAGCCCCCCGGGGAGGTCTAGCACAGATACGCAGTATTTT | CASSPPGRSSTDTQYF
- | TRBJ2-7 | - | TRBV20-1 | TGCAGTGCTAGGACAGTGGGCGAGCAGTACTTC | CSARTVGEQYF
few | TRBJ2-7 | TRBD1 | TRBV27 | TGTGCCAGCCGCATTTGGACAGGGGGTGAGCAGTACTTC | CASRIWTGGEQYF
many | TRBJ2-3 | TRBD2 | TRBV7-2 | TGTGCCAGCAGCCGGGGACTAGCGGGGGGGGAAGATACGCAGTATTTT | CASSRGLAGGEDTQYF
- | TRBJ2-3 | - | TRBV14 | TGTGCCAGCAGCCCAAGGGAAGACGGGAGTTTCGTCTCAGATACGCAGTATTTT | CASSPREDGSFVSDTQYF